Listed below are T cell receptor beta chains from one sample, sequenced in a study of Ad26.COV2.S vaccination and SARS-CoV-2 variants. Produced via immunoSEQ multiplex PCR; TCRdb's table is partial and in-frame only. Seen here are a few hundred thousand clones, about 83% observed once, and the top ten hold nearly 7.5%. The sample here was peripheral blood, taken in a trial of Ad26.COV2.S vaccine versus placebo. The receptor set was obtained from a person between 18 and 60 years old who received the Ad26.COV2.S COVID-19 vaccine or a placebo. Each CDR3 is given with its conserved first and last residue. The D gene is left open where the match is weak. Clone size appears in some rows only: once, few, many, or a class for an expanded clone.

size	J	V	D	CDR3	DNA
.	TRBJ1-2	TRBV7-2	.	CASSLVASGPLGGGYTF	TGTGCCAGCAGCTTAGTGGCGAGCGGACCCCTTGGGGGGGGCTACACCTTC
.	TRBJ1-1	TRBV13	TRBD1	CASSREGAQYTEAFF	TGTGCCAGCAGCCGAGAGGGGGCGCAGTACACTGAAGCTTTCTTT
.	TRBJ1-2	TRBV28	TRBD1	CASSPTGQGSYGYTF	TGTGCCAGCAGCCCGACTGGACAGGGTAGTTATGGCTACACCTTC
.	TRBJ2-7	TRBV3-1/TRBV3-2	.	CASKGGGSSYEQYF	TGTGCCAGCAAGGGGGGAGGAAGCTCCTACGAGCAGTACTTC
.	TRBJ2-2	TRBV21-1	.	CASSKGWLVGTPGELFF	TGTGCCAGCAGCAAAGGGTGGCTAGTCGGTACCCCCGGGGAGCTGTTTTTT
.	TRBJ2-3	TRBV4-2	.	CASSSPPGDTQYF	TGTGCCAGCAGCTCCCCCCCAGGCGATACGCAGTATTTT
.	TRBJ1-4	TRBV20-1	.	CSASREKLFF	TGCAGTGCTAGCAGGGAAAAACTGTTTTTT
.	TRBJ1-1	TRBV14	.	CASSQDLNPRAEAFF	TGTGCCAGCAGCCAAGATCTAAACCCGAGGGCTGAAGCTTTCTTT
.	TRBJ1-5	TRBV6-1	TRBD1	CASSESAGTGNQPQHF	TGTGCCAGCAGTGAGAGCGCCGGGACAGGGAATCAGCCCCAGCATTTT
.	TRBJ2-7	TRBV18	.	CASSPGGSRLWYEQYF	TGTGCCAGCTCACCTGGTGGCAGCCGCTTATGGTACGAGCAGTACTTC
.	TRBJ1-2	TRBV11-2	TRBD1	CASRPGQIYGYTF	TGTGCCAGCAGGCCGGGACAGATCTATGGCTACACCTTC
.	TRBJ1-1	TRBV6-5	.	CASSYGRGLEAFF	TGTGCCAGCAGTTATGGTAGGGGCCTCGAAGCTTTCTTT
.	TRBJ1-1	TRBV5-6	.	CASSFTGNTEAFF	TGTGCCAGCAGCTTTACAGGGAACACTGAAGCTTTCTTT
.	TRBJ2-1	TRBV29-1	TRBD2	CSVPGGSEQFF	TGCAGCGTTCCGGGGGGGTCTGAGCAGTTCTTC
once	TRBJ2-3	TRBV4-1	TRBD2	CASSPEGSGSLADTQYF	TGCGCCAGCAGCCCGGAGGGTAGCGGGAGTCTCGCAGATACGCAGTATTTT
.	TRBJ1-1	TRBV3-1/TRBV3-2	.	CASSHGGGTEAFF	TGTGCCAGCAGCCACGGGGGAGGGACTGAAGCTTTCTTT
.	TRBJ2-2	TRBV3-1/TRBV3-2	.	CASSPARRTNTGELFF	TGTGCCAGCAGCCCCGCTAGGCGGACGAACACCGGGGAGCTGTTTTTT
.	TRBJ1-4	TRBV13	TRBD1	CASSLFGTAPNEKLFF	TGTGCCAGCAGCTTATTTGGGACAGCCCCTAATGAAAAACTGTTTTTT